These 8 T cell receptor beta chains share one sample of origin, sequenced in a study of blood T cell repertoires in COVID-19. TCRdb keeps only in-frame clones here, not all; method: immunoSEQ multiplex PCR. The repertoire has 100,000 to 150,000 clones, about 88% of them found once; the top ten carry roughly 1.1%. Sequenced material: peripheral blood. All receptors derive from a woman older than 75 with acute or convalescent COVID-19.

V usage is TRBV6-5 and J usage is TRBJ2-7; 7 positions agree with TRBD1. From germline, CDR1 is MNHEY and CDR2 SVGAGI. Trimming took 7 bases from V and 2 from J; bases not matched to a gene: 8. The CDR3 contains 14 residues. The CDR3 loop is CASNPGQDAYEQYF. In DNA, the CDR3 is TGTGCCAGCAACCCTGGACAGGACGCCTACGAGCAGTACTTC.

The chain recombines TRBV19 with TRBJ1-1; D uncertain. V shed 6 bases and J shed 7 bases, with 9 bases lying between them. This CDR3 is built from 11 residues. Germline-derived CDR1 and CDR2 are LNHDA and SQIVND (reference sequence). This CDR3 reads CASSAGFEAFF. For the CDR3, the DNA is TGTGCCAGTAGCGCGGGATTTGAAGCTTTCTTT.

This clone occurred a few times. This chain joins TRBV27 and TRBJ2-7, with TRBD2 matching over 10 bases. The CDR3 contains 17 residues. J was trimmed by 0 bases and V by 2 bases; bases with no gene match: 7. Per the germline V gene, CDR1 is MNHEY and CDR2 is SMNVEV (reference sequence). The CDR3 nucleotides read TGTGCCAGCAGTTTACGACTAGCGGGTCAGAGCTCCTACGAGCAGTACTTC. Residues: CASSLRLAGQSSYEQYF.

This chain joins TRBV5-4 and TRBJ2-7, with D possibly matching TRBD1 (5 bases). Germline V gene lookup returns CDR1 SGHNT and CDR2 YYREEE (reference sequence). The CDR3 spans 16 residues. V gave up 0 bases and J gave up 3 bases, with 16 bases separating them. The chain's CDR3 is CASSLGPDITYYEQYF. CDR3 nucleotides: TGTGCCAGCAGCTTGGGTCCGGACATCACGTACTACGAGCAGTACTTC.

This clone was detected only a few times. The chain joins TRBV12-3 or TRBV12-4 to TRBJ2-7; TRBD1 aligns across 7 bases. With V trimmed by 7 bases and J by 2 bases, 5 bases remained unmatched. This CDR3 has 13 amino acids. The CDR3 region has the DNA TGTGCCAGCACCCCGGACAGGACCTACGAGCAGTACTTC. Its translation: CASTPDRTYEQYF.

The V gene is TRBV5-8, the J gene TRBJ2-1, with D possibly TRBD2 on 5 matching bases. Germline CDR1 SGHTS, CDR2 YDEGEE. Trimming took off 2 bases at V and 0 bases at J, with 12 bases between the two ends. The CDR3 spans 16 residues. The CDR3 sequence is CASSLGGLSSYNEQFF. DNA of the CDR3: TGTGCCAGCAGCTTAGGCGGGCTTAGCTCCTACAATGAGCAGTTCTTC.

The chain is built from TRBV6-1 and TRBJ1-3; the D gene is possibly TRBD1 (5 bases). CDR3 size: 14 residues. The V and J ends lost 2 bases and 2 bases respectively, with 7 bases between them. CDR1 and CDR2 from the germline V gene are MNHNS and SASEGT. Written as DNA, the CDR3 is TGTGCCAGCAGTGAACAGGGTACTGGAAACACCATATATTTT. This sequence encodes CASSEQGTGNTIYF.

The genes are TRBV10-3 and TRBJ1-6; D is unresolved. V gave up 2 bases and J gave up 10 bases, with 12 bases separating them. The CDR3 consists of 14 residues. CDR1 and CDR2 from the germline V gene are ENHRY and SYGVKD. The CDR3 nucleotides read TGTGCCATCAGTGAGGGGAGGGAAAGATCACCCCTCCACTTT. Translating gives CAISEGRERSPLHF.